Listed below are T cell receptor beta chains from one sample, sequenced in a study of cytomegalovirus exposure and HLA in healthy donors. TCRdb's table, derived via immunoSEQ multiplex PCR, lists solely in-frame clones and lacks some. Counted here are around 190,000 clones, roughly 77% occurring once; the ten biggest clones make up roughly 1.4%. What was sequenced was PBMCs. The receptors were sampled from a woman aged 50 to 60 in good health and CMV-seronegative. The CDR3 runs from the conserved cysteine through the conserved F or W. The order of the fields is D gene, clone size, V gene, J gene, CDR3 protein, CDR3 DNA. D genes are given only for firm matches. Size is stated for part of the rows, as once, few or many counts, or as a class when the clone is expanded.

-	-	TRBV11-2	TRBJ1-4	CASSLWGQNEKLFF	TGTGCCAGCAGCTTGTGGGGCCAGAATGAAAAACTGTTTTTT
TRBD2	-	TRBV7-9	TRBJ2-1	CASSSVAGGTYNEQFF	TGTGCCAGCAGCTCGGTCGCGGGAGGGACCTACAATGAGCAGTTCTTC
-	once	TRBV27	TRBJ2-4	CASSWGPLPKNIQYF	TGTGCCAGCAGTTGGGGGCCCCTACCCAAAAACATTCAGTACTTC
TRBD1	-	TRBV5-1	TRBJ2-7	CASRPINSDRVEQYF	TGCGCCAGCAGACCTATTAACTCGGACAGGGTCGAGCAGTACTTC
-	-	TRBV6-5	TRBJ1-5	CASRIQPEGPQHF	TGTGCCAGCAGGATTCAACCCGAGGGGCCCCAGCATTTT
TRBD2	-	TRBV19	TRBJ2-5	CASSSTSVLGEQYF	TGTGCCAGTAGTTCGACTAGCGTTTTGGGGGAGCAGTACTTC
TRBD1	few	TRBV6-6	TRBJ1-1	CASSYSTGVNTEAFF	TGTGCCAGCAGTTACTCGACAGGGGTGAACACTGAAGCTTTCTTT
-	-	TRBV18	TRBJ1-6	CASSPTENNSPLHF	TGTGCCAGCTCACCGACAGAAAACAATTCACCCCTCCACTTT
TRBD1	once	TRBV29-1	TRBJ1-5	CSVTTGQGNQPQHF	TGCAGCGTGACAACGGGACAGGGCAATCAGCCCCAGCATTTT
-	-	TRBV18	TRBJ1-1	CASSVEEGGTEAFF	TGTGCCAGCTCAGTAGAGGAGGGAGGCACTGAAGCTTTCTTT
-	-	TRBV19	TRBJ1-2	CASSILGAYGYTF	TGTGCCAGTAGTATACTGGGGGCTTATGGCTACACCTTC
-	-	TRBV6-1	TRBJ1-2	CASSVGLNYGYTF	TGTGCCAGCAGCGTGGGACTTAACTATGGCTACACCTTC
TRBD1	few	TRBV5-1	TRBJ2-7	CASRPGQIDYEQYF	TGCGCCAGCAGACCGGGACAGATAGACTACGAGCAGTACTTC
TRBD2	-	TRBV5-1	TRBJ2-1	CASSSGGSTLVSYNEQFF	TGCGCCAGCAGCTCGGGAGGTTCTACTCTGGTCTCCTACAATGAGCAGTTCTTC
-	-	TRBV7-3	TRBJ2-6	CASSFGTANVLTF	TGTGCCAGCAGCTTCGGGACAGCCAACGTCCTGACTTTC
-	-	TRBV27	TRBJ2-7	CASSLSGGYEQYF	TGTGCCAGCAGTTTATCAGGAGGCTACGAGCAGTACTTC
TRBD1	-	TRBV5-1	TRBJ2-2	CASMSGLNRGQGSRANTGELFF	TGCGCCAGCATGTCAGGCCTGAACAGGGGACAGGGTTCCCGCGCGAACACCGGGGAGCTGTTTTTT
-	-	TRBV6-5	TRBJ2-1	CASSLQGGVYNEQFF	TGTGCCAGCAGTTTACAGGGGGGGGTATACAATGAGCAGTTCTTC
-	-	TRBV10-3	TRBJ1-2	CAISVPGGDYGYTF	TGTGCCATCAGTGTGCCGGGGGGCGATTATGGCTACACCTTC
TRBD1	-	TRBV7-2	TRBJ1-2	CASSLAAGRQGDYTF	TGTGCCAGCAGCTTAGCGGCCGGGCGACAGGGGGACTACACCTTC
TRBD1	-	TRBV11-2	TRBJ2-5	CASSVGQGDGEQYF	TGTGCCAGCAGCGTCGGACAGGGGGACGGGGAGCAGTACTTC
-	few	TRBV7-2	TRBJ2-1	CASSFQGRAQFF	TGTGCCAGCAGCTTTCAGGGGCGTGCGCAGTTCTTC
-	-	TRBV2	TRBJ2-5	CASSVRRAQETQYF	TGTGCCAGCAGTGTTCGCAGGGCCCAAGAGACCCAGTACTTC
-	-	TRBV2	TRBJ1-2	CASSEASGYSYGYTF	TGTGCCAGCAGTGAAGCTTCAGGTTATAGCTATGGCTACACCTTC
-	once	TRBV6-5	TRBJ2-1	CASSRGSYNEQFF	TGTGCCAGCAGTCGCGGCTCCTACAATGAGCAGTTCTTC
TRBD1	few	TRBV29-1	TRBJ2-7	CSVTGDRGEQYF	TGCAGCGTTACAGGGGACCGTGGCGAGCAGTACTTC
TRBD2	once	TRBV7-2	TRBJ2-5	CASSLGTSGGQETQYF	TGTGCCAGCAGCTTAGGGACTAGCGGGGGGCAAGAGACCCAGTACTTC
-	-	TRBV28	TRBJ2-7	CASSYRPGWQYF	TGTGCCAGCAGTTATAGACCAGGTTGGCAGTACTTC
-	few	TRBV11-2	TRBJ2-3	CASSLALAFSTDTQYF	TGTGCCAGCAGCTTAGCGCTAGCGTTTAGCACAGATACGCAGTATTTT
TRBD1	-	TRBV25-1	TRBJ1-1	CASSEYQGANTEAFF	TGTGCCAGCAGTGAATATCAGGGGGCCAACACTGAAGCTTTCTTT
TRBD2	-	TRBV19	TRBJ2-3	CASSTLAGGVTDTQYF	TGTGCCAGTAGTACTCTAGCGGGAGGGGTCACAGATACGCAGTATTTT
-	-	TRBV28	TRBJ2-7	CASSLDLTGIEQYF	TGTGCCAGCAGTTTAGACCTGACGGGGATCGAGCAGTACTTC
-	-	TRBV4-3	TRBJ1-6	CASSPGTLDNSPLHF	TGCGCCAGCAGCCCCGGGACTTTAGATAATTCACCCCTCCACTTT
TRBD2	-	TRBV2	TRBJ2-1	CASKGLARKNEQFF	TGTGCCAGCAAGGGACTAGCGAGAAAGAATGAGCAGTTCTTC
-	-	TRBV10-3	TRBJ2-3	CAISEPQGGVSTDTQYF	TGTGCCATCAGTGAGCCCCAGGGCGGGGTGAGCACAGATACGCAGTATTTT
-	-	TRBV28	TRBJ2-5	CASRGRDTQETQYF	TGTGCCAGCAGGGGGAGGGACACCCAAGAGACCCAGTACTTC
-	-	TRBV28	TRBJ2-7	CASRDNSYEQYF	TGTGCCAGCAGGGACAACTCCTACGAGCAGTACTTC
TRBD2	-	TRBV5-1	TRBJ2-3	CASRGLAPTSVTDTQYF	TGCGCCAGCCGCGGACTAGCGCCTACCTCAGTGACAGATACGCAGTATTTT
-	-	TRBV21-1	TRBJ2-3	CASSKAGEDTQYF	TGTGCCAGCAGCAAAGCCGGGGAAGATACGCAGTATTTT
TRBD1	-	TRBV29-1	TRBJ1-3	CSVVPRQGAENTIYF	TGCAGCGTTGTTCCCCGACAGGGGGCCGAAAACACCATATATTTT
-	-	TRBV5-5	TRBJ2-3	CASEGSGITDTQYF	TGTGCCAGCGAAGGGTCCGGGATCACAGATACGCAGTATTTT
TRBD1	-	TRBV5-1	TRBJ2-1	CASRPTGGTRNEQFF	TGCGCCAGCAGGCCGACAGGGGGGACGCGGAATGAGCAGTTCTTC
-	-	TRBV23-1	TRBJ2-7	CASGTPWGHFEQYF	TGCGCCAGCGGTACCCCCTGGGGACATTTCGAGCAGTACTTC
-	-	TRBV20-1	TRBJ2-1	CSAPSHEQFF	TGCAGTGCCCCTTCCCATGAGCAGTTCTTC